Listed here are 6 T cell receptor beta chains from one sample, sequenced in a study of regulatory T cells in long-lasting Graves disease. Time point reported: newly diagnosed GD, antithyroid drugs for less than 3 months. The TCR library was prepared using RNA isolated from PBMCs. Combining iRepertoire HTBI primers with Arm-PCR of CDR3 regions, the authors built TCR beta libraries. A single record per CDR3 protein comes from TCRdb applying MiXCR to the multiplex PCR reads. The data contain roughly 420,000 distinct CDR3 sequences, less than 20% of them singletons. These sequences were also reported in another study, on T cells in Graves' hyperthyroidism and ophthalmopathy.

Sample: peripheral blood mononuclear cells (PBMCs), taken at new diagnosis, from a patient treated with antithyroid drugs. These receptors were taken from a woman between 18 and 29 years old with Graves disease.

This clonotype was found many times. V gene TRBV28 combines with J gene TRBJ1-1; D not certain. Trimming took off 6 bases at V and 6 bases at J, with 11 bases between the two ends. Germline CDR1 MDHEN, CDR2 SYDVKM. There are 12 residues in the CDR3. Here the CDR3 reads CASRTIHAEAFF. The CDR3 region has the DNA TGTGCCAGCAGGACGATTCACGCTGAAGCTTTCTTT.

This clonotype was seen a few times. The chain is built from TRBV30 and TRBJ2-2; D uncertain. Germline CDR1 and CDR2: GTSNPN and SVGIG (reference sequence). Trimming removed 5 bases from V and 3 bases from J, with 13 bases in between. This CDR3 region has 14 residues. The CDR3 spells CAWSGLHYTGELFF. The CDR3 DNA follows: TGTGCCTGGTCCGGCCTCCATTACACCGGGGAGCTGTTTTTT.

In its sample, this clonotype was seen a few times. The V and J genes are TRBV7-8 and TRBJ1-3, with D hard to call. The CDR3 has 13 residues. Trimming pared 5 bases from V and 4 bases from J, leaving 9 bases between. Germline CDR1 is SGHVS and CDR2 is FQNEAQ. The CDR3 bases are TGTGCCAGCAGCGCCCGGGGAGGAAACACCATATATTTT. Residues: CASSARGGNTIYF.

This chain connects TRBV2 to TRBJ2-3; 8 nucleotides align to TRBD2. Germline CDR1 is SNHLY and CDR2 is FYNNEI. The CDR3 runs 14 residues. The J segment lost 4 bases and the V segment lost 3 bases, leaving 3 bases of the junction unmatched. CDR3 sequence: CASSEGLGADTQYF. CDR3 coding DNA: TGTGCCAGCAGTGAGGGACTAGGGGCAGATACGCAGTATTTT.

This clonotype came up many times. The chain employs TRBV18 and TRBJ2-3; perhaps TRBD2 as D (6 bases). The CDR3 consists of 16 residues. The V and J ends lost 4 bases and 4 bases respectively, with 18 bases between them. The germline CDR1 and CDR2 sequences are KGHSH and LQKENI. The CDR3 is CASSRSGGDGSDTQYF. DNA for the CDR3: TGTGCCAGCTCACGGAGCGGAGGGGATGGGTCAGATACGCAGTATTTT.

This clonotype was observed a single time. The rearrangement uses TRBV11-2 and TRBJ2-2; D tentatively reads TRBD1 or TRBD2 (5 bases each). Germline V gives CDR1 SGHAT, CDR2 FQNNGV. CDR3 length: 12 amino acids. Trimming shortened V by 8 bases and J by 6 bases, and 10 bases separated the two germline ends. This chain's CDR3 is CASEGLSGELFF. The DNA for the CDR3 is TGTGCCAGCGAGGGGCTGTCCGGGGAGCTGTTTTTT.